This TCR beta chain was sequenced for a study of shared clonotypes between healthy human individuals. Each replicate PCR on the sorted subsets used roughly 190 ng DNA (approximately 33,000 T cell genomes). Produced via immunoSEQ multiplex PCR; TCRdb's table is partial and in-frame only. The sample includes around 2,000,000 clones, over 85% of them seen just once. For this clone: The antigen is undetermined.

General study results and limits: Across several donors, naive CD4 shared around 5.4%, naive CD8 3.5% to 4%, memory CD4 over 2%, memory CD8 0.4% to 0.5%. Richness estimates generally favored naive over memory subsets.

None of the donors, who were healthy HIV-negative adults, had recently had acute infections or vaccinations. This CDR3 region has 15 residues. V lost 5 bases to trimming and J lost 5 bases, with 18 bases between them. CDR1 is SGHTA, CDR2 FQGNSA, per germline. Specimen: naive CD4+ T cells sorted from blood. Subset given: CD45RA+ positively selected. The sequence was obtained from a man between 18 and 29 years old in good health. The rearrangement uses TRBV7-2 and TRBJ2-5, with D hard to call. The CDR3 protein is CASSRGRWGGETQYF. DNA of the CDR3: TGTGCCAGCAGCCGAGGCCGGTGGGGTGGGGAGACCCAGTACTTC.